This T cell receptor (beta chain) is drawn from a study of T cells in Graves' hyperthyroidism and ophthalmopathy. Germline V gene lookup returns CDR1 ENHRY and CDR2 SYGVKD. V was shortened by 2 bases and J by 1 base, with 3 bases between the two germline ends. The CDR3 runs to 13 residues. Amplification yielded TCR beta CDR3 regions, with RNA transcripts as the source. The primer set for the first-round RT-PCR of the TCR CDR3 was HTBI. TCRdb reprocessed the multiplex PCR reads with MiXCR, giving one entry per CDR3 protein. Of over 450,000 distinct CDR3 sequences listed, over 13% are singletons. Calling Graves' hyperthyroidism stable meant ophthalmopathy did not progress within 18 months.

This clonotype was sampled from a woman between 18 and 30 years old with Graves' hyperthyroidism. The V call is TRBV10-3, the J call TRBJ2-1; the D is unclear. Sequenced sample: blood. CDR3 coding DNA: TGTGCCATCAGTGAGATGTCCTACAATGAGCAGTTCTTC. Its translation is CAISEMSYNEQFF.